This note documents a single T cell receptor (beta chain) sequence. Antigen: not known. Other DNA sequences in the same sample also yield this CDR3. In germline, CDR1 is LNHDA, CDR2 SQIVND (reference sequence). The CDR3 is 14 amino acids. Trimming at V came to 6 bases and at J to 3 bases, leaving 6 bases not matched to a gene. The data stem from a study of cytomegalovirus exposure and HLA in healthy donors. Study-wide context: An analysis done earlier identified about 120 million unique TCR beta sequences from about 180 million T cells. Study results and caveats: Presence/absence results assume similar sequencing depth per donor, which may not hold. Data from an earlier analysis indicated that most TCR beta V segments were productive either about 90% or about 30% of the time.

60 Vbeta and 13 Jbeta primers were used in PCR. Method: immunoSEQ multiplex PCR; TCRdb's copy keeps in-frame clones and lacks some. The sample includes under 200,000 clones, around four fifths seen only once; the top ten take about 1.8%. The V and J genes are TRBV19 and TRBJ2-7; 9 nucleotides align to TRBD1. This TCR was recovered from a man aged 40-55 years in good health and CMV-seropositive. The sequencing sample was made of PBMCs. The CDR3 bases are TGTGCCAGTAGGGCAGGACAGGGGAACTACGAGCAGTACTTC. Protein product: CASRAGQGNYEQYF.